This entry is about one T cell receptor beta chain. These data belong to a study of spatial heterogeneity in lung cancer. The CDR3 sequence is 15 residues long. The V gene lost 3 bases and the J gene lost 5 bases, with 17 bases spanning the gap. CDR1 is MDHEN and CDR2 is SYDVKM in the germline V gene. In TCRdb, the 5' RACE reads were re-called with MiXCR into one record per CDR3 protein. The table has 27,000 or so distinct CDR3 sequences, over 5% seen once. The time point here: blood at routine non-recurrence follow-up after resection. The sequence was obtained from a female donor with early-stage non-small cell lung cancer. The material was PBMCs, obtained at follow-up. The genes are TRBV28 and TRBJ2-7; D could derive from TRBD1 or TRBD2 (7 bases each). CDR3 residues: CASSFRGGLRHEQYF. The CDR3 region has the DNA TGTGCCAGCAGTTTCAGGGGGGGCCTTAGACACGAGCAGTACTTC.